This is a list of T cell receptor beta chains from one sample in a study of CD8 T cells in Susac syndrome. TCRdb reprocessed the immunoSEQ multiplex PCR reads via MiXCR and lists one record per CDR3 protein. In the table there are about 180,000 distinct CDR3 sequences, approximately 94% of which are singletons. Sequencing was carried out using CD4+ T cells from PBMCs. The receptors come from a human donor with multiple sclerosis. CDR3s include the opening cysteine and the closing phenylalanine or tryptophan. A D gene is named only where the DNA matches it firmly. Expanded clones are given a class, and other clones once, few, many or no size at all.

v_gene: TRBV25-1
abundance: -
j_gene: TRBJ1-4
d_gene: TRBD1
CDR3aa: CASSGQGSFNEKLFF
CDR3nt: TGTGCCAGCAGTGGACAGGGGTCCTTTAATGAAAAACTGTTTTTT

v_gene: TRBV29-1
abundance: -
j_gene: TRBJ2-3
d_gene: -
CDR3aa: CSGRTADTQYF
CDR3nt: TGCAGCGGTCGGACTGCCGATACGCAGTATTTT

v_gene: TRBV5-1
abundance: -
j_gene: TRBJ2-5
d_gene: -
CDR3aa: CASSLAPDGLQETQYF
CDR3nt: TGCGCCAGCAGCTTGGCCCCGGACGGATTGCAAGAGACCCAGTACTTC

v_gene: TRBV2
abundance: once
j_gene: TRBJ1-2
d_gene: -
CDR3aa: CASQAGQNYGYTF
CDR3nt: TGTGCCTCCCAAGCCGGGCAGAACTATGGCTACACCTTC

v_gene: TRBV12-3/TRBV12-4
abundance: -
j_gene: TRBJ1-2
d_gene: -
CDR3aa: CASSLVTGNYGYTF
CDR3nt: TGTGCCAGCAGTTTAGTCACAGGGAACTATGGCTACACCTTC

v_gene: TRBV5-4
abundance: -
j_gene: TRBJ2-1
d_gene: TRBD1
CDR3aa: CATSGQEITEQFF
CDR3nt: TGTGCCACGTCGGGACAGGAAATCACCGAGCAGTTCTTC

v_gene: TRBV20-1
abundance: -
j_gene: TRBJ2-5
d_gene: TRBD2
CDR3aa: CSASLAGAETQYF
CDR3nt: TGCAGTGCTAGCCTAGCGGGGGCAGAGACCCAGTACTTC

v_gene: TRBV9
abundance: -
j_gene: TRBJ2-7
d_gene: -
CDR3aa: CASAANDEQYF
CDR3nt: TGTGCCAGCGCCGCGAACGACGAGCAGTACTTC

v_gene: TRBV9
abundance: -
j_gene: TRBJ2-2
d_gene: TRBD1
CDR3aa: CASSVGGSDRGQLFF
CDR3nt: TGTGCCAGCAGCGTAGGAGGGTCGGACAGGGGGCAGCTGTTTTTT

v_gene: TRBV7-8
abundance: -
j_gene: TRBJ2-3
d_gene: TRBD1
CDR3aa: CASSRRQGADTQYF
CDR3nt: TGTGCCAGCAGCAGACGACAGGGGGCAGATACGCAGTATTTT

v_gene: TRBV12-3/TRBV12-4
abundance: -
j_gene: TRBJ2-3
d_gene: TRBD2
CDR3aa: CASSPLAGGGDTQYF
CDR3nt: TGTGCCAGCAGTCCACTAGCGGGGGGCGGAGATACGCAGTATTTT

v_gene: TRBV13
abundance: -
j_gene: TRBJ2-1
d_gene: TRBD1
CDR3aa: CASSLVGTGLNNEQFF
CDR3nt: TGTGCCAGCAGCTTAGTCGGGACAGGACTTAACAATGAGCAGTTCTTC

v_gene: TRBV12-3/TRBV12-4
abundance: few
j_gene: TRBJ1-2
d_gene: -
CDR3aa: CASSVGANYGYTF
CDR3nt: TGTGCCAGCAGTGTAGGGGCTAACTATGGCTACACCTTC

v_gene: TRBV11-2
abundance: -
j_gene: TRBJ2-7
d_gene: -
CDR3aa: CASSLSVLGSEQYF
CDR3nt: TGTGCCAGCAGCTTATCTGTTCTCGGTAGCGAGCAGTACTTC

v_gene: TRBV20-1
abundance: once
j_gene: TRBJ2-3
d_gene: -
CDR3aa: CSLLGYSTDTQYF
CDR3nt: TGCAGTCTTCTAGGGTATAGCACAGATACGCAGTATTTT

v_gene: TRBV6-5
abundance: few
j_gene: TRBJ2-5
d_gene: -
CDR3aa: CASSLLGTQYF
CDR3nt: TGTGCCAGCAGTCTGCTAGGGACCCAGTACTTC

v_gene: TRBV29-1
abundance: -
j_gene: TRBJ2-5
d_gene: TRBD2
CDR3aa: CSDSERGQETQYF
CDR3nt: TGCAGCGATTCCGAGCGGGGACAAGAGACCCAGTACTTC

v_gene: TRBV30
abundance: -
j_gene: TRBJ2-3
d_gene: TRBD2
CDR3aa: CAWTGLLPTDTQYF
CDR3nt: TGTGCCTGGACGGGACTATTACCCACAGATACGCAGTATTTT

v_gene: TRBV18
abundance: -
j_gene: TRBJ1-5
d_gene: -
CDR3aa: CASSLSGADQPQHF
CDR3nt: TGTGCCAGCTCACTCTCGGGGGCCGATCAGCCCCAGCATTTT

v_gene: TRBV5-1
abundance: -
j_gene: TRBJ1-5
d_gene: TRBD1
CDR3aa: CASSEGTGERQPQHF
CDR3nt: TGCGCCAGCAGCGAGGGGACAGGGGAGCGTCAGCCCCAGCATTTT

v_gene: TRBV29-1
abundance: -
j_gene: TRBJ2-1
d_gene: -
CDR3aa: CSALDTSSYNEQFF
CDR3nt: TGCAGCGCCCTGGACACGAGCTCCTACAATGAGCAGTTCTTC

v_gene: TRBV27
abundance: -
j_gene: TRBJ1-1
d_gene: TRBD1
CDR3aa: CASSLYRGLKTEAFF
CDR3nt: TGTGCCAGCAGTTTATACAGGGGGCTAAAAACTGAAGCTTTCTTT

v_gene: TRBV9
abundance: -
j_gene: TRBJ2-7
d_gene: TRBD2
CDR3aa: CASSDKDPGLAGGLYEQYF
CDR3nt: TGTGCCAGCAGCGACAAAGACCCGGGACTAGCGGGGGGACTCTACGAGCAGTACTTC

v_gene: TRBV20-1
abundance: -
j_gene: TRBJ1-1
d_gene: TRBD1
CDR3aa: CSASVTGDEAFF
CDR3nt: TGCAGTGCTAGTGTGACAGGGGATGAAGCTTTCTTT

v_gene: TRBV29-1
abundance: -
j_gene: TRBJ1-5
d_gene: TRBD1
CDR3aa: CSVGTGTNQPQHF
CDR3nt: TGCAGCGTGGGGACAGGGACCAATCAGCCCCAGCATTTT

v_gene: TRBV7-9
abundance: -
j_gene: TRBJ1-1
d_gene: -
CDR3aa: CASSFMSTEAFF
CDR3nt: TGTGCCAGCAGCTTCATGAGCACTGAAGCTTTCTTT